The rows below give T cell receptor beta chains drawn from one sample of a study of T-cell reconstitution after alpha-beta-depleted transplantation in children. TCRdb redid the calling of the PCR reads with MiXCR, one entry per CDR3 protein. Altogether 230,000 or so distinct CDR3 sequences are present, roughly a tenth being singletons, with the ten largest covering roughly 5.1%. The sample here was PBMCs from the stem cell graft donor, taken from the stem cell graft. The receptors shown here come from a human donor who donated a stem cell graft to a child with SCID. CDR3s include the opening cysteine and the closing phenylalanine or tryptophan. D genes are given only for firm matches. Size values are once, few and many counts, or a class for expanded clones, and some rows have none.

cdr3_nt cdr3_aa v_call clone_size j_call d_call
TGCAGTGCTAGTCCGGGGGGGGCCTACGAGCAGTACTTC CSASPGGAYEQYF TRBV20-1 many TRBJ2-7 TRBD2
TGCAGTGCTAGTGGGGCAGGCAGCGAGACCCAGTACTTC CSASGAGSETQYF TRBV20-1 many TRBJ2-5 NA
TGTGCCAGCAGTGCCTCCCTAACAGGTCGCAATCAGCCCCAGCATTTT CASSASLTGRNQPQHF TRBV28 many TRBJ1-5 NA
TGCGCCAGCAGCTTGCGACAGAGGTCAGATACGCAGTATTTT CASSLRQRSDTQYF TRBV5-1 many TRBJ2-3 NA
TGTGCCAGCAGCTCAGCTGGCGGTAAGGGAGATACGCAGTATTTT CASSSAGGKGDTQYF TRBV7-2 NA TRBJ2-3 NA
TGTGCCAGCAGTTACTCCTATGAGCAGTTCTTC CASSYSYEQFF TRBV6-5 many TRBJ2-1 NA
TGTGCCAGCAGCGTGAGGACAGTCGGGGGCACTGAAGCTTTCTTT CASSVRTVGGTEAFF TRBV7-2 few TRBJ1-1 NA
TGTGCCAGCAGTTCGCTTCCAGGGGCCACTGAAGCTTTCTTT CASSSLPGATEAFF TRBV27 many TRBJ1-1 NA
TGTGCCAGCAGCTCCCGACCACAAATCACAGATACGCAGTATTTT CASSSRPQITDTQYF TRBV28 many TRBJ2-3 NA
TGTGCCAGCAGTTCCGGGCCTTTTAATCAGCCCCAGCATTTT CASSSGPFNQPQHF TRBV11-2 NA TRBJ1-5 NA
TGTGCCAGCAGCTTAGTACTCCTAGCGGGGGGCCTGGGTCTGGGCACAGATACGCAGTATTTT CASSLVLLAGGLGLGTDTQYF TRBV11-2 many TRBJ2-3 TRBD2
TGCGCCACCAGCCTAGGCACAGATACGCAGTATTTT CATSLGTDTQYF TRBV5-1 many TRBJ2-3 NA
TGCAGTGCTAGACCCCGGACCTCAGACAGGGCCAAAGCTTTCTTT CSARPRTSDRAKAFF TRBV20-1 many TRBJ1-1 TRBD1
TGTGCCACCAAGCCCCATAGCACCGGGGAGCTGTTTTTT CATKPHSTGELFF TRBV7-2 many TRBJ2-2 NA
TGTACCAGCAGTAGACTGACTGCGAACACCGGGGAGCTGTTTTTT CTSSRLTANTGELFF TRBV6-1 NA TRBJ2-2 NA
TGTGCCAGCAGTTACCCTAGCGATACGCAGTATTTT CASSYPSDTQYF TRBV6-2/TRBV6-3 many TRBJ2-3 NA
TGCAGTGCTAGAGACCTAGCGGGGGCCCAAGAGACCCAGTACTTC CSARDLAGAQETQYF TRBV20-1 many TRBJ2-5 TRBD2
TGTGCCAGCAGTCGCCTGGGGGGAGGGGGCTACACCTTC CASSRLGGGGYTF TRBV12-3/TRBV12-4 few TRBJ1-2 NA
TGCAGTGCTAAACGCCCCGGACCCACCCGGGAGCTGTTTTTT CSAKRPGPTRELFF TRBV20-1 NA TRBJ2-2 NA
TGTGCCAGCTGGGAAGGGAGGGATGGCAATGAGCAGTTCTTC CASWEGRDGNEQFF TRBV7-2 many TRBJ2-1 TRBD2
TGTGCCAGCAGCTTAGGACGCCGAGAGACCCAGTACTTC CASSLGRRETQYF TRBV7-2 many TRBJ2-5 NA
TGCGCCAGCAGCCGGGGGCCTGAAGGGGGTTTTCCCCCCGGGGAGCTGTTTTTT CASSRGPEGGFPPGELFF TRBV5-1 few TRBJ2-2 NA
TGCAGTGCTAGAACGGACGGGGGGGAGACCCAGTACTTC CSARTDGGETQYF TRBV20-1 many TRBJ2-5 TRBD2
TGTGCCATCAGTGAGCCCTTTCGGGGGGGCCAGGAGACCCAGTACTTC CAISEPFRGGQETQYF TRBV10-3 many TRBJ2-5 TRBD2
TGCGCCAGCAGCACTCAGGGACTAGCGAGCACAGATACGCAGTATTTT CASSTQGLASTDTQYF TRBV5-1 many TRBJ2-3 TRBD2
TGTGCCAGCAGTACCTCCGGGGTCAACTCCTACGAGCAGTACTTC CASSTSGVNSYEQYF TRBV28 many TRBJ2-7 NA
TGCGCCAGCAGCCTACAGGGGCTGGAGACCCAGTACTTC CASSLQGLETQYF TRBV4-1 many TRBJ2-5 TRBD1
TGTGCCAGCAGTCCATCTTCGGGGGAGAACACCGGGGAGCTGTTTTTT CASSPSSGENTGELFF TRBV27 many TRBJ2-2 NA
TGTGCCAGCAGCGCTAGCGGGGGGCCTATTCATTCCGATACGCAGTATTTT CASSASGGPIHSDTQYF TRBV9 NA TRBJ2-3 TRBD2
TGTGCCAGCATTGACGGGGGGAGGGCTTATAGCAATCAGCCCCAGCATTTT CASIDGGRAYSNQPQHF TRBV6-1 many TRBJ1-5 NA
TGTGCCAGCAGCCCCGGACAGGTCCCCACAGATACGCAGTATTTT CASSPGQVPTDTQYF TRBV3-1 many TRBJ2-3 TRBD1
TGCAGTGCTAGAGATGGGACAGTGAACACTGAAGCTTTCTTT CSARDGTVNTEAFF TRBV20-1 few TRBJ1-1 TRBD1
TGCAGCGTCACCGACGGGGACAGGGATTACGAGCAGTACTTC CSVTDGDRDYEQYF TRBV29-1 many TRBJ2-7 TRBD1
TGTGCCATCACCCCGGACAGGAACACCGGGGAGCTGTTTTTT CAITPDRNTGELFF TRBV10-3 many TRBJ2-2 NA
TGCGCCAGCAGCTTAGGGACAAGCAACACTGAAGCTTTCTTT CASSLGTSNTEAFF TRBV5-1 many TRBJ1-1 NA
TGTGCCACCAGTGGTCCTACCAGCACCGGGGAGCTGTTTTTT CATSGPTSTGELFF TRBV24-1 many TRBJ2-2 NA
TGTGCCAGCAGCTCCCAAAGCACAGATACGCAGTATTTT CASSSQSTDTQYF TRBV7-2 many TRBJ2-3 NA
TGCGCCAGCAGCCAAGATGCTCGGGGAATGGGAAACACCATATATTTT CASSQDARGMGNTIYF TRBV4-1 many TRBJ1-3 NA
TGTGCCAGCAGCCTCCAAGGGGACACCTACGAGCAGTACTTC CASSLQGDTYEQYF TRBV3-1 many TRBJ2-7 NA
TGTGCCAGCAGCACGTACAGGGTGCCGGACACTGAAGCTTTCTTT CASSTYRVPDTEAFF TRBV7-2 many TRBJ1-1 NA
TGTGCCAGCAGCCCGACTAGCGGGGCCTACGAGCAGTACTTC CASSPTSGAYEQYF TRBV7-3 few TRBJ2-7 TRBD2
TGTGCCATCAGTGAGTCTATCCCGACAGGAACAGGGTCACCCCTCCACTTT CAISESIPTGTGSPLHF TRBV10-3 many TRBJ1-6 NA
TGTGCCAGCAGTTCACGCCGGGCCCAGGGCAGGATGAACACTGAAGCTTTCTTT CASSSRRAQGRMNTEAFF TRBV6-2/TRBV6-3 many TRBJ1-1 NA
TGTGCCAGCTCACCACTAGCGGGAGACACAGATACGCAGTATTTT CASSPLAGDTDTQYF TRBV18 NA TRBJ2-3 TRBD2
TGCAGCGTTGTAGATCTGGGACCTGGGGTCCCTGAAGCTTTCTTT CSVVDLGPGVPEAFF TRBV29-1 once TRBJ1-1 NA
TGTGCCAGCTCACCACAAGACAGGGGTAAAGCAGATACGCAGTATTTT CASSPQDRGKADTQYF TRBV18 many TRBJ2-3 TRBD1
TGTGCCAGCAGTTTTTCGGCTTCGTGGAATTCACCCCTCCACTTT CASSFSASWNSPLHF TRBV28 many TRBJ1-6 NA
TGTGCCAGCAGTCGGAGAAACAACAGGGATACGCAGTATTTT CASSRRNNRDTQYF TRBV5-6 many TRBJ2-3 NA
TGTGCCAGCAGCAACCGGGACAGGGGGTCAGAGCAGTTCTTC CASSNRDRGSEQFF TRBV3-1 many TRBJ2-1 TRBD1
TGTGCCAGCAAGGGGTCCGGGAATAATTCACCCCTCCACTTT CASKGSGNNSPLHF TRBV9 many TRBJ1-6 NA
TGCGCCAGCAGCTCCGGGACAGGGAACGAGCAGTACTTC CASSSGTGNEQYF TRBV5-1 many TRBJ2-7 TRBD1
TGCGCCAGCAGCTTAAGGCCCGAAGAAAAACTGTTTTTT CASSLRPEEKLFF TRBV5-1 many TRBJ1-4 NA
TGTGCCAGCTCACCCCAGGCGGGGCCCGATACGCAGTATTTT CASSPQAGPDTQYF TRBV18 many TRBJ2-3 NA